Detailed here is one T cell receptor (beta chain). This entry belongs to a study of shared T cell receptors in the human thymus. The ends were cut back, 5 bases at V and 5 bases at J, with 23 bases in the middle. The germline V gene encodes CDR1 SGHVS and CDR2 FQNEAQ. The CDR3 is 17 amino acids. Method: immunoSEQ multiplex PCR; TCRdb's copy keeps in-frame clones and lacks some. The top ten hold about 0.011% of the sample, which has hundreds of thousands of clones, approximately 83% seen once. The data were also submitted as part of a second study, on human thymus T cells. From that paper: Thymus specimens were resections from corrective heart surgery. Related work found strong thymic repertoire overlap between unrelated individuals.

Sequenced: thymocytes. The genes are TRBV7-8 and TRBJ2-3, with D possibly matching TRBD1 (7 bases). This TCR was recovered from a girl in the first two years of life with a congenital heart defect. The CDR3 DNA follows: TGTGCCAGCAGCAGACGACAGGGAGGTTGGGCGGGAGATACGCAGTATTTT. Translating it yields CASSRRQGGWAGDTQYF.